These 18 T cell receptor beta chains were all obtained from the same sample, sequenced in a study of blood T cell repertoires in COVID-19 (dated by TCRdb to about 2020). The method was the immunoSEQ multiplex PCR assay. The table comes from immuneACCESS by way of TCRdb, which keeps in-frame sequences with V and J called. Part of the clones is missing from these tables; in studies checked, under half for an unresolved V gene and the rest for unknown reasons. The sample table lists a few hundred thousand clones, approximately 80% of them with a count of one. Clones ranked in the top ten supply around 3.3% of the sample. Material: peripheral blood. The receptor set was obtained from a woman aged 18-35 years with acute or convalescent COVID-19.

The rearrangement links TRBV6-5 to TRBJ2-6; D is perhaps TRBD1 (6 bases). The ends were cut back, 4 bases at V and 2 bases at J, with 12 bases in the middle. The CDR3 has 16 amino acids. The germline gives CDR1 MNHEY, CDR2 SVGAGI. CDR3 sequence reads: CASSSTQGTGANVLTF. The CDR3, as DNA: TGTGCCAGCAGTTCCACCCAGGGGACTGGGGCCAACGTCCTGACTTTC.

The V call is TRBV3-1 (or the pseudogene TRBV3-2), the J call TRBJ2-7, with TRBD1 as a possible D gene (7 bases). The germline V gene encodes CDR1 LGHDT and CDR2 YNNKEL (reference sequence). This CDR3 is 16 amino acids long. The germline V and J ends were trimmed by 3 bases and 3 bases, with 18 bases remaining between them. DNA of the CDR3: TGTGCCAGCAGCCACGGGAGACAGGGTTTACGCTACGAGCAGTACTTC. Encoded protein: CASSHGRQGLRYEQYF.

The gene calls are TRBV30 and TRBJ2-7, with a weak D call TRBD1 (5 bases). The CDR3 runs to 12 residues. The V and J ends lost 5 bases and 5 bases respectively, with 13 bases between them. CDR1 is GTSNPN, CDR2 SVGIG, per germline (reference sequence). The CDR3 region is CAWGRVADEQYF. The CDR3 DNA reads as TGTGCCTGGGGCAGGGTTGCCGACGAGCAGTACTTC.

The chain uses TRBV7-9 and TRBJ1-2; 12 nucleotides align to TRBD1. This CDR3 comprises 14 residues. CDR1 is SEHNR and CDR2 is FQNEAQ in the germline V gene (reference sequence). Trimming removed 5 bases from V and 8 bases from J; junction bases left unmatched: 6. The CDR3: CASSAGTGGWGYTF. In nucleotides, the CDR3 is TGTGCCAGCAGCGCCGGGACAGGGGGCTGGGGCTACACCTTC.

This rearrangement joins TRBV3-1 (or the pseudogene TRBV3-2) to TRBJ1-1, with TRBD1 matching over 9 bases. The V and J ends lost 1 base and 6 bases, in that order; junction bases with no gene match: 6. The germline V gene encodes CDR1 LGHDT and CDR2 YNNKEL (reference sequence). The CDR3 is 15 residues long. CDR3 sequence: CASSQGGQGIPEAFF. The CDR3 nucleotides read TGTGCCAGCAGCCAAGGCGGACAGGGGATCCCTGAAGCTTTCTTT.

The chain couples TRBV6-5 to TRBJ1-3; weak D call: TRBD1 (6 bases). The germline CDR1 and CDR2 sequences are MNHEY and SVGAGI. This CDR3 region has 15 residues. The ends were cut back, 6 bases at V and 2 bases at J, with 14 bases in the middle. The CDR3 loop reads CASRTGGGAGNTIYF. CDR3 in DNA: TGTGCCAGCAGGACCGGGGGGGGCGCTGGAAACACCATATATTTT.

Concerning this clone: Compared with germline, one end of the junction differs, possibly owing to a read error. The rearrangement uses TRBV5-1 and TRBJ2-7; no definite D call. Germline V gives CDR1 SGHRS, CDR2 YFSETQ. The CDR3 sequence is 13 residues long. DNA for the CDR3: TGCGCCAGCAGCTTGGTGGCAGGCACTCAAGAGAACTTC. Amino acid sequence: CASSLVAGTQENF. Together with reference TRBV5-1 and TRBJ2-7, the CDR3 gives the full variable domain: KAGVTQTPRYLIKTRGQQVTLSCSPISGHRSVSWYQQTPGQGLQFLFEYFSETQRNKGNFPGRFSGRQFSNSRSEMNVSTLELGDSALYLCASSLVAGTQENFGPGTRLTVT.

This clone has only a few counts. This sequence joins TRBV28 and TRBJ1-2, with D perhaps TRBD1 (5 bases). The CDR3 is 14 amino acids. Looked up from germline, CDR1 is MDHEN and CDR2 is SYDVKM. V dropped 2 bases and J dropped 5 bases, with 12 bases sitting between them. CDR3 loop: CASSLGSRVYGYTF. CDR3 DNA: TGTGCCAGCAGTTTAGGGTCCAGGGTGTATGGCTACACCTTC.

This clone was observed a handful of times. This rearrangement joins TRBV5-1 to TRBJ1-3, with 8 bases matching TRBD1. V lost 4 bases, J lost 0 bases, and 15 bases stayed unmatched. CDR1 and CDR2 (germline): SGHRS, YFSETQ. This CDR3 is 19 amino acids long. CDR3 DNA sequence: TGCGCCAGCAGCCCCTGGACAGGGAAGACCACCGCCTCTGGAAACACCATATATTTT. Protein product: CASSPWTGKTTASGNTIYF.

The rearrangement uses TRBV13 and TRBJ2-7, with D tentatively TRBD2 (7 bases). This CDR3 spans 16 amino acids. Germline CDR1 is PRHDT and CDR2 is FYEKMQ (reference sequence). Trimming took off 3 bases at V and 1 base at J, with 16 bases between the two ends. The CDR3 loop is CASSLENRGASYEQYF. CDR3 nucleotides: TGTGCCAGCAGCTTGGAGAACCGGGGGGCTTCCTACGAGCAGTACTTC.

This clone was seen many times. The V call is TRBV14, the J call TRBJ2-2; D is perhaps TRBD2 (6 bases). Between the trimmed V and J ends, which lost 3 bases and 7 bases, there was a span of 12 bases. The CDR3 covers 14 residues. Germline V gene sequence: CDR1 SGHDN, CDR2 FVKESK. The CDR3 sequence is CASSQRLDYGELFF. For the CDR3, the DNA is TGTGCCAGCAGCCAGAGACTAGATTACGGGGAGCTGTTTTTT.

V usage is TRBV9 and J usage is TRBJ2-2; possibly TRBD2 for D (6 bases). V lost 0 bases, J lost 4 bases, and 10 bases lay in between. This CDR3 comprises 15 residues. Germline loops: CDR1 SGDLS, CDR2 YYNGEE. In DNA form, the CDR3 reads TGTGCCAGCAGCGTAGCCGGGAGTGGCACCGGGGAGCTGTTTTTT. Translating gives CASSVAGSGTGELFF.

The rearrangement links TRBV6-5 to TRBJ1-2; D is possibly TRBD1 (6 bases). The CDR3 is made up of 14 amino acids. The germline V gene encodes CDR1 MNHEY and CDR2 SVGAGI. Trimming shortened V by 0 bases and J by 4 bases, and 9 bases separated the two germline ends. The CDR3 loop reads CASSYSRQAYGYTF. The CDR3 DNA sequence: TGTGCCAGCAGTTACTCGAGACAGGCCTATGGCTACACCTTC.

The rearrangement joins TRBV27 to TRBJ2-3; no reliable D call. Germline lookup yields CDR1 MNHEY and CDR2 SMNVEV (reference sequence). The V end lost 5 bases, the J end lost 0 bases, and 9 bases lay between the germline ends. This CDR3 has 14 amino acids. The CDR3, as DNA: TGTGCCAGCAGTATCAGTTCTAGCACAGATACGCAGTATTTT. Translating it yields CASSISSSTDTQYF.

The CDR3: CASSYGIVYEQYF. In DNA, the CDR3 is TGTGCCAGCAGTTACGGCATCGTTTACGAGCAGTACTTC. This chain links TRBV6-2 or TRBV6-3 with TRBJ2-7; no reliable D call. Trimming pared 2 bases from V and 4 bases from J, leaving 9 bases between. The CDR3 spans 13 residues. Germline V gene sequence: CDR1 MNHEY, CDR2 SVGEGT.

The gene calls are TRBV19 and TRBJ2-5, with D unclear. The germline V gene has CDR1 LNHDA and CDR2 SQIVND (reference sequence). The CDR3 is made up of 17 amino acids. V was shortened by 3 bases and J by 2 bases, with 19 bases between the two germline ends. The CDR3: CASSIGQNAFIQETQYF. The CDR3 nucleotides read TGTGCCAGTAGTATTGGTCAGAATGCCTTTATACAAGAGACCCAGTACTTC. Full variable domain (outside the CDR3, taken from reference TRBV19 and TRBJ2-5): DGGITQSPKYLFRKEGQNVTLSCEQNLNHDAMYWYRQDPGQGLRLIYYSQIVNDFQKGDIAEGYSVSREKKESFPLTVTSAQKNPTAFYLCASSIGQNAFIQETQYFGPGTRLLVL.

This sequence joins TRBV2 and TRBJ1-3, with no clear D. Germline V CDR1 and CDR2: SNHLY, FYNNEI. The CDR3 spans 13 residues. V lost 4 bases, J lost 3 bases, and 7 bases lay in between. The CDR3 DNA follows: TGTGCCAGCAGTGGGCCAGATGGAAACACCATATATTTT. It is translated as CASSGPDGNTIYF.

V is TRBV4-3 and J is TRBJ2-1; 7 nucleotides agree with TRBD2. The CDR3 runs to 15 residues. The germline V gene encodes CDR1 LGHNA and CDR2 YSLEER. The ends lost 0 bases at V and 9 bases at J; junction bases unmatched: 8. In nucleotides, the CDR3 is TGCGCCAGCAGCCAAGAAAGGGCTAGCGGAGCTGAGCAGTTCTTC. Protein: CASSQERASGAEQFF.